The entry below describes one T cell receptor (beta chain). What it binds is not known. Antigen-specific CD4+ T cells were expanded (with viral peptide pools) by the ViraFEST assay ahead of sequencing. Cultured cells yielded isolated CD4+ T cells after less than 11 days. Each person got two doses of an mRNA SARS-CoV-2 vaccine, BNT162b2 or mRNA-1273. The CDR3 extends over 17 amino acids. From germline, CDR1 is MGHRA and CDR2 YSYEKL. V lost 0 bases, J lost 3 bases, and 6 bases stayed unmatched. The sample belongs to a study of vaccination effects on CD4 cells after COVID-19. Sequencing was performed with immunoSEQ multiplex PCR; in TCRdb, only in-frame clones are kept and a portion is missing. The table shows roughly 16,000 clones, with about 75% occurring only once.

V usage is TRBV4-1 and J usage is TRBJ2-1, with 9 positions matching TRBD2. The sample in question was CD4+ T cells from PBMCs cultured with HCoV-NL63 spike peptides, obtained after COVID-19 vaccination. The TCR was taken from a human donor who received a COVID-19 vaccine. The CDR3 protein is CASSQEGYSGSYNEQFF. The CDR3 DNA sequence: TGCGCCAGCAGCCAAGAGGGTTATAGCGGGAGCTACAATGAGCAGTTCTTC.